The next 19 T cell receptor beta chains were all read from a single sample in a study of Ad26.COV2.S vaccination and SARS-CoV-2 variants. Treatment defined: around 19 received Ad26.COV2.S at low or high dose, single or two shots; 5 received placebo; per-sample allocation not given. Sampling occurred on day 63 after the first vaccine or placebo injection. The method was immunoSEQ multiplex PCR; TCRdb's version includes in-frame clones alone and lacks a portion of them. Altogether 200,000 to 300,000 clones are present, around 88% being singletons, with the ten largest covering roughly 3%. The material sequenced was peripheral blood, taken in a trial of Ad26.COV2.S vaccine versus placebo. These TCRs come from a person between 18 and 65 years old who received the Ad26.COV2.S COVID-19 vaccine or a placebo.

This chain uses TRBV7-2 with TRBJ2-1, with TRBD2 matching over 9 bases. The CDR3 runs 17 residues. Germline V gene data show CDR1 as SGHTA and CDR2 as FQGNSA. The junction had 10 bases not matched to a gene; V was cut back by 5 bases and J by 2 bases. The CDR3 is CASSLLAGSPPYNEQFF. In nucleotides, the CDR3 is TGTGCCAGCAGCCTACTAGCGGGTTCACCCCCCTACAATGAGCAGTTCTTC.

This clone has just one count. The chain has TRBV18 and TRBJ1-4; no firm D call. Germline lookup yields CDR1 KGHSH and CDR2 LQKENI. This CDR3 has 12 residues. V was trimmed by 6 bases and J by 7 bases, leaving 9 bases between them. The CDR3 nucleotides read TGTGCCAGCTCGAGGGCAGGTGAAAAACTGTTTTTT. Translation gives CASSRAGEKLFF.

This rearrangement joins TRBV23-1 to TRBJ1-2; no definite D call. TRBV23-1 falls under the ORF class, with uncertain function. This CDR3 spans 15 amino acids. Trimming removed 5 bases at V and 4 bases at J, with 17 bases between. This CDR3 is CASSFRTDYFYGYTF. The CDR3 bases are TGCGCCAGCAGTTTTCGGACGGATTACTTCTATGGCTACACCTTC.

V and J are TRBV12-1 and TRBJ2-7; the D call of TRBD1 is as the table states it, not checked on the DNA. TRBV12-1 represents a pseudogene. The CDR3 is made up of 14 amino acids. CDR3 in amino acids: CARGRDRVKYEQYV. CDR3 coding DNA: TGTGCCAGAGGGAGGGACAGGGTAAAATACGAGCAGTACGTC.

The rearrangement links TRBV4-3 to TRBJ1-2; D remains unclear. Germline V gene data show CDR1 as LGHNA and CDR2 as YSLEER. This CDR3 contains 15 residues. Trimming stripped 6 bases from V and 3 bases from J, with 17 bases between. The CDR3 here is CASRGGRTGHYGYTF. The CDR3 nucleotides read TGCGCCAGCAGGGGTGGCCGAACTGGCCACTATGGCTACACCTTC.

The chain carries TRBV6-6 and TRBJ2-7; tentatively, D is TRBD1 (5 bases). This CDR3 is 15 amino acids long. Trimming stripped 0 bases from V and 0 bases from J, with 9 bases between. CDR1 and CDR2 from the germline V gene are MNHNY and SVGAGI (reference sequence). This chain's CDR3 is CASSYSSTGSYEQYV. The DNA for the CDR3 is TGTGCCAGCAGTTACTCTAGTACAGGCTCCTACGAGCAGTACGTC.

The chain recombines TRBV27 with TRBJ2-7; the match to TRBD1 covers 9 bases. The V gene end was trimmed by 7 bases and the J gene end by 2 bases; junction bases not matched to a gene: 9. The CDR3 extends over 15 amino acids. Germline lookup yields CDR1 MNHEY and CDR2 SMNVEV (reference sequence). CDR3 protein: CASNSFRTGAYEQYF. The CDR3 DNA sequence: TGTGCCAGCAATTCATTTAGGACAGGGGCCTACGAGCAGTACTTC.

V and J are TRBV30 and TRBJ2-1; D remains ambiguous. V lost 5 bases to trimming and J lost 4 bases, with 15 bases between them. Germline V gene lookup returns CDR1 GTSNPN and CDR2 SVGIG (reference sequence). The CDR3 runs to 14 residues. The CDR3 DNA reads as TGTGCCTGGGCCCTCGGCGGCCCGTACAATGAGCAGTTCTTC. Its protein product is CAWALGGPYNEQFF.

For the CDR3, the DNA is TGTGCCAGCAGTTACCCGAACACCGGGGAGCTGTTTTTT. Translation: CASSYPNTGELFF. The chain carries TRBV6-5 and TRBJ2-2; D is uncertain. The CDR3 consists of 13 residues. V lost 2 bases to trimming and J lost 0 bases, with 1 base between them. Germline V lookup: CDR1 MNHEY, CDR2 SVGAGI.

V and J are TRBV6-5 and TRBJ2-1; D remains ambiguous. Germline V CDR1 and CDR2: MNHEY, SVGAGI. This CDR3 region has 10 residues. CDR3 loop: CEAVWNEQFF. The CDR3 nucleotides are TGTGAGGCCGTTTGGAATGAGCAGTTCTTC.

This chain uses TRBV5-4 with TRBJ2-1; 8 bases line up with TRBD1. The V segment lost 4 bases and the J segment 3 bases; nucleotides outside the gene matches: 12. This CDR3 region has 17 residues. Germline V lookup: CDR1 SGHNT, CDR2 YYREEE (reference sequence). CDR3 bases: TGTGCCAGCAGCAAACTCTCCGGGACAGGACGCTACAATGAGCAGTTCTTC. Translating it yields CASSKLSGTGRYNEQFF.

This rearrangement joins TRBV5-4 to TRBJ2-5; D is ambiguous. From germline, CDR1 is SGHNT and CDR2 YYREEE (reference sequence). V lost 2 bases and J lost 2, with 10 bases in between. CDR3 length: 14 amino acids. The CDR3 DNA reads as TGTGCCAGCAGCTTCCAGGTGATGCAAGAGACCCAGTACTTC. Protein sequence: CASSFQVMQETQYF.

The CDR3 sequence is CASSHTDTQYF. The CDR3 coding sequence is TGCGCCAGCAGCCATACAGATACGCAGTATTTT. The gene calls are TRBV4-1 and TRBJ2-3; D not resolved. This CDR3 contains 11 residues. V dropped 3 bases and J dropped 3 bases, with 1 base sitting between them. Per the germline V gene, CDR1 is MGHRA and CDR2 is YSYEKL.

The table lists this clone with many counts. The CDR3 sequence: CAWSLPFTLTYGYTF. The CDR3 nucleotides are TGTGCCTGGAGCCTGCCCTTCACGCTCACTTATGGCTACACCTTC. The chain is built from TRBV30 and TRBJ1-2; D unclear. In germline, CDR1 is GTSNPN, CDR2 SVGIG (reference sequence). This CDR3 has 15 amino acids. V lost 3 bases, J lost 5 bases, and 19 bases lay in between.

This chain uses TRBV29-1 with TRBJ1-2, with D perhaps TRBD1 (6 bases). The germline V gene encodes CDR1 SQVTM and CDR2 ANQGSEA. Trimming pared 3 bases from V and 0 bases from J, leaving 11 bases between. This CDR3 contains 14 residues. The CDR3 spells CSVDERTANYGYTF. For the CDR3, the DNA is TGCAGCGTTGACGAACGGACAGCTAACTATGGCTACACCTTC.

The V and J genes are TRBV7-9 and TRBJ1-2; 8 bases map to TRBD1. The V gene end was trimmed by 4 bases and the J gene end by 4 bases; junction bases not matched to a gene: 5. This CDR3 is 14 amino acids long. Looked up from germline, CDR1 is SEHNR and CDR2 is FQNEAQ (reference sequence). The CDR3 bases are TGTGCCAGCAGCTCCGGACAGGGAATCTATGGCTACACCTTC. Translated: CASSSGQGIYGYTF.

The CDR3 nucleotides read TGTGCCAGCAGCTCCCAGGCGGGGACCGGCTACACCTTC. The encoded protein is CASSSQAGTGYTF. This chain uses TRBV5-4 with TRBJ1-2; D possibly corresponds to TRBD1 (5 bases). V was cut by 3 bases and J by 8 bases, with 14 bases left in between. The CDR3 length is 13 residues. Germline CDR1 SGHNT, CDR2 YYREEE (reference sequence).

The rearrangement links TRBV27 to TRBJ2-5, with D unclear. Per germline, CDR1 MNHEY and CDR2 SMNVEV (reference sequence). This CDR3 region has 13 residues. Deletions cut 8 bases from V and 4 bases from J, with 14 bases between. The CDR3 loop reads CASPPEGIETQYF. In DNA, the CDR3 is TGTGCCAGCCCCCCCGAAGGGATAGAGACCCAGTACTTC.

The chain couples TRBV7-2 to TRBJ2-5; D not certain. The CDR3 is made up of 13 amino acids. Germline V gives CDR1 SGHTA, CDR2 FQGNSA. Trimming removed 1 base at V and 1 base at J, with 4 bases between. DNA of the CDR3: TGTGCCAGCAGCTTAGACCCCCAAGAGACCCAGTACTTC. Translation gives CASSLDPQETQYF.